The clone carrying this TCR beta chain was observed at least ten times. Its specificity is unknown. CDR1 SGHAT and CDR2 FQDESV come from the germline V gene (reference sequence). This CDR3 spans 18 amino acids. With V trimmed by 1 base and J by 8 bases, 14 bases remained unmatched. The sample comes from a study of identical twins. Study-wide results and caveats: Twin pairs had excess sharing that was weaker in beta out-of-frame sequences.

A universal primer binding site was introduced by template switching. The final cDNA contained unique molecular identifiers. TCRdb re-analysed the 5' RACE reads in MiXCR, keeping a single row per CDR3 protein. The sample contains about 890,000 distinct CDR3 sequences, roughly an eighth of which appear only once. This sample also belongs to another study, concerning yellow fever vaccine responses in identical twins. That paper adds: Twins' vaccine T cell response reportedly gave the appearance of partial convergence and partial personalization.

The source material was PBMCs. The chain couples TRBV11-1 to TRBJ2-1; 10 nucleotides line up with TRBD2. The sequence was collected from a woman aged 18 to 35 in good health. The CDR3 sequence is CASSLGRTSGLLVYEQFF. CDR3 DNA sequence: TGTGCCAGCAGCTTAGGACGGACTAGCGGACTCCTAGTCTATGAGCAGTTCTTC.